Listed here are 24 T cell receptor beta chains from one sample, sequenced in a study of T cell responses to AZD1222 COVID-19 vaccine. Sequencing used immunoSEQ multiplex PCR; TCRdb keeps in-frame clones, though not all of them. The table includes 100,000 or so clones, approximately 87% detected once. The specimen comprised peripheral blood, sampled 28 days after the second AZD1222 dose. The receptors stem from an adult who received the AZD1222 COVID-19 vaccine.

CDR3 DNA: TGTGCTAGTGGTTTGGTGGGGTCAACCGGGGAGCTGTTTTTT. Translated, it gives CASGLVGSTGELFF. V and J are TRBV12-5 and TRBJ2-2; D gene unclear. The CDR3 spans 14 residues. Trimming stripped 0 bases from V and 5 bases from J, with 7 bases between. The germline V gene encodes CDR1 LGHNT and CDR2 FRNRAP.

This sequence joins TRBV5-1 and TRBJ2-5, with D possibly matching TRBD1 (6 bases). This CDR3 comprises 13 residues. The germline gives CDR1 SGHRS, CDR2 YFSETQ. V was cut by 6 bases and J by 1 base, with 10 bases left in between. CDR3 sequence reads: CASTLGAQETQYF. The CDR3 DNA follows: TGCGCCAGCACCCTGGGGGCCCAAGAGACCCAGTACTTC.

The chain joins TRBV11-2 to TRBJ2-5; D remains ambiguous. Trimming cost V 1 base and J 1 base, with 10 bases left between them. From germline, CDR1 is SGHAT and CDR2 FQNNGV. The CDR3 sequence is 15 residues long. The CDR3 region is CASSLGHRFQETQYF. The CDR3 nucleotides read TGTGCCAGCAGCTTAGGACATAGATTCCAAGAGACCCAGTACTTC.

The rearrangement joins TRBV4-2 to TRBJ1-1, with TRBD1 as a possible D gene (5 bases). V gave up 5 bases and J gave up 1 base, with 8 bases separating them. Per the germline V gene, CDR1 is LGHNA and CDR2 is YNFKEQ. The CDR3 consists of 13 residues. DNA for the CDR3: TGTGCCAGCAGCTTCACAGGGAACACTGAAGCTTTCTTT. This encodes CASSFTGNTEAFF.

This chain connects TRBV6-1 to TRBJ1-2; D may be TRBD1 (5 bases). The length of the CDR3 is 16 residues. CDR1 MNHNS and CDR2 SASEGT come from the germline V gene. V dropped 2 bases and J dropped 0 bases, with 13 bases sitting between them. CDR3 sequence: CASSERRGNSNYGYTF. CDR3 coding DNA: TGTGCCAGCAGTGAACGGCGGGGGAACTCTAACTATGGCTACACCTTC.

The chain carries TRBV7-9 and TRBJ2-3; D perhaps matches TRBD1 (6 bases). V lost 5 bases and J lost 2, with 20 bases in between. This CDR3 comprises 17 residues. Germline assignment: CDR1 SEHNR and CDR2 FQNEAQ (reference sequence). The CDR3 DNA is TGTGCCAGCAGCCCCCTCCCGACAGGCGAAAACACAGATACGCAGTATTTT. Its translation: CASSPLPTGENTDTQYF.

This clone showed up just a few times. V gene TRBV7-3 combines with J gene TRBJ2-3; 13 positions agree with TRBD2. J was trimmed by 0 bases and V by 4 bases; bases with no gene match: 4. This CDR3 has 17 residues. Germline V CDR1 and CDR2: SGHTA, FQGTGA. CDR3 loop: CASSSRTSGGSTDTQYF. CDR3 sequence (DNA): TGTGCCAGCAGCTCCCGGACTAGCGGGGGTAGCACAGATACGCAGTATTTT.

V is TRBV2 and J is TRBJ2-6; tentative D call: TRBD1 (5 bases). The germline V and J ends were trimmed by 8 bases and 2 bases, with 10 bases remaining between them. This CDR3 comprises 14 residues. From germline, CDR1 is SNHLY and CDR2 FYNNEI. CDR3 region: CASGARPGANVLTF. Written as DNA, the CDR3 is TGTGCCAGCGGGGCGAGACCTGGGGCCAACGTCCTGACTTTC.

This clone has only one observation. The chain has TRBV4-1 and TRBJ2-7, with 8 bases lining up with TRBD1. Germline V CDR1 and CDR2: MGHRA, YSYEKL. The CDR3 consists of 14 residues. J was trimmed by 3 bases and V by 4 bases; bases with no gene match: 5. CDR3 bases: TGCGCCAGCAGCCGCCGGGACAGGAACTACGAGCAGTACTTC. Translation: CASSRRDRNYEQYF.

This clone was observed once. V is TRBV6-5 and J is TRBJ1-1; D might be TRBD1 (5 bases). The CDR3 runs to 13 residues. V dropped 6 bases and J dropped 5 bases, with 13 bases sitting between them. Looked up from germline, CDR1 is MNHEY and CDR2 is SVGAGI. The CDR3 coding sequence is TGTGCCAGCAGAGTGACGGGGGAGACTGAAGCTTTCTTT. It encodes CASRVTGETEAFF.

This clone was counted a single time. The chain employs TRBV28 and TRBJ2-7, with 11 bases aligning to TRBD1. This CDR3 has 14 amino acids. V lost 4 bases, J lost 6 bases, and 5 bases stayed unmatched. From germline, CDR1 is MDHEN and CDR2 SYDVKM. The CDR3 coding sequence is TGTGCCAGCAGTTCCGGGACAGGGGGAGTCGAGCAGTACTTC. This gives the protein CASSSGTGGVEQYF.

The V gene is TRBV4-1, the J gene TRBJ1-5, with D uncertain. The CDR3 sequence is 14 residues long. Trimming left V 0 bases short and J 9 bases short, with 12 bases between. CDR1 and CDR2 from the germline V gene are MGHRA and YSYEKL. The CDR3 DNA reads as TGCGCCAGCAGCCAAGAACAAGGGAAGTGGCCCCAGCATTTT. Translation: CASSQEQGKWPQHF.

The CDR3 sequence is CASSQDGVMNTEAFF. The CDR3, as DNA: TGCGCCAGCAGCCAAGATGGGGTCATGAACACTGAAGCTTTCTTT. The chain couples TRBV4-1 to TRBJ1-1; D ambiguous. The CDR3 runs 15 residues. The V gene's germline CDR1 is MGHRA and CDR2 YSYEKL. With 0 bases removed from V and 0 bases from J, the gap between germline ends came to 8 bases.

CDR3: CASSFVSGAGELFF. Written as DNA, the CDR3 is TGTGCCAGCAGCTTTGTCTCCGGCGCCGGGGAGCTGTTTTTT. The rearrangement links TRBV5-6 to TRBJ2-2; D is uncertain. Trimming shortened V by 2 bases and J by 6 bases, and 11 bases separated the two germline ends. This CDR3 is 14 amino acids long. CDR1 is SGHDT, CDR2 YYEEEE, per germline.

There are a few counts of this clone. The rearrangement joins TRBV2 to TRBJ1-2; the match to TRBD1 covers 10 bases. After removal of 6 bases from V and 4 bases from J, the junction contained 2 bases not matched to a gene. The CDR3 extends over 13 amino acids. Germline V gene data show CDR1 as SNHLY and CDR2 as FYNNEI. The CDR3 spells CASRGTGVYGYTF. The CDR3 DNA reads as TGTGCCAGCAGGGGGACAGGGGTCTATGGCTACACCTTC.

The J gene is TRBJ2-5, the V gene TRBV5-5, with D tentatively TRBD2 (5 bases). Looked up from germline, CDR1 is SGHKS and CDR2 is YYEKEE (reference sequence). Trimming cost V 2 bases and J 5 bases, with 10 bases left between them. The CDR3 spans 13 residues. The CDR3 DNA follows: TGTGCCAGCAGCTTCAGGACTTCGGAGACCCAGTACTTC. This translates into CASSFRTSETQYF.

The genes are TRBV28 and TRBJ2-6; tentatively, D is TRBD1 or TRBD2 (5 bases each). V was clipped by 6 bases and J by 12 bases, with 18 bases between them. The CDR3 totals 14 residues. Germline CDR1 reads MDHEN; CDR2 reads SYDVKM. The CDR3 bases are TGTGCCAGCAGGCCTCCGGGACCCACGGCCGTCCTGACTTTC. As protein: CASRPPGPTAVLTF.

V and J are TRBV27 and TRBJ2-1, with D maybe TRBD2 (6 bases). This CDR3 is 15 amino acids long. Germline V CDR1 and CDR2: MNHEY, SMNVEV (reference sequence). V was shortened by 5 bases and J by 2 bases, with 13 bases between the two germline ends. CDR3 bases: TGTGCCAGCAGTGCGGGGCGGACCACCTACAATGAGCAGTTCTTC. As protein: CASSAGRTTYNEQFF.

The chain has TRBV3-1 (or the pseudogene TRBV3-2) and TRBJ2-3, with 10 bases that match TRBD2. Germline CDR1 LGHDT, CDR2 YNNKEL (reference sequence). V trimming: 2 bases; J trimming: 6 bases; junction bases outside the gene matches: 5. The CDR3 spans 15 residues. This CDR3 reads CASSQSSGGVDTQYF. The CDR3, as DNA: TGTGCCAGCAGCCAATCTAGCGGGGGTGTGGATACGCAGTATTTT.

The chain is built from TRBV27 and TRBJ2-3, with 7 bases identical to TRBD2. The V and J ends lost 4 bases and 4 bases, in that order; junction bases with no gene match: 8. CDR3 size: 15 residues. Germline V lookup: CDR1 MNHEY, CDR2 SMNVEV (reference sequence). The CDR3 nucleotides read TGTGCCAGCAGTTCCCAGCGGGGAGGTTCAGATACGCAGTATTTT. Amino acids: CASSSQRGGSDTQYF.

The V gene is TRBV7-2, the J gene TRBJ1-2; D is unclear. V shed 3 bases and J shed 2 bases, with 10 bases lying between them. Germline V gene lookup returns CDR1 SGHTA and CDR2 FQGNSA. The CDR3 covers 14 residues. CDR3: CASSFRRSNYGYTF. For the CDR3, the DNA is TGTGCCAGCAGCTTCCGACGGTCCAACTATGGCTACACCTTC.

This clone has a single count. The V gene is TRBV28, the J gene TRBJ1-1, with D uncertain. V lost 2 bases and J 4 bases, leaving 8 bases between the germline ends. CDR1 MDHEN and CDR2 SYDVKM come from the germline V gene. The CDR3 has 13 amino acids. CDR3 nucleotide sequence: TGTGCCAGCAGTTTAGTCAGAATCACTGAAGCTTTCTTT. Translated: CASSLVRITEAFF.

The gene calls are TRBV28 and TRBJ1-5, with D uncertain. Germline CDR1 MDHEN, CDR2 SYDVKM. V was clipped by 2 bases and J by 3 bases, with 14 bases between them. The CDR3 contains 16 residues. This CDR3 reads CASSLLDYGHNQPQHF. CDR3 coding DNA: TGTGCCAGCAGTTTACTCGACTATGGGCACAATCAGCCCCAGCATTTT.

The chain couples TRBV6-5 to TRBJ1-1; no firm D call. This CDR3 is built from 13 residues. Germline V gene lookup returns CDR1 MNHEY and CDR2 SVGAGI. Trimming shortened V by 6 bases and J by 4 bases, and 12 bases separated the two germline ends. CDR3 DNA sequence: TGTGCCAGCAGGGCGGACTTGGGCACTGAAGCTTTCTTT. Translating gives CASRADLGTEAFF.